This T cell receptor beta chain was sequenced in a study of cytotoxic CD8 clonotypes in ibrutinib-treated CLL. The germline V gene encodes CDR1 SNHLY and CDR2 FYNNEI. Trimming at V came to 6 bases and at J to 1 base, leaving 5 bases not matched to a gene. CDR3 length: 15 residues. Profiling relied on immunoSEQ multiplex PCR, and the TCRdb table lists in-frame clones only, not all of them. The sample has 65,000 to 85,000 clones, over 80% seen once. The genes are TRBV2 and TRBJ2-3; 9 nucleotides align to TRBD2. This material consisted of PBMCs, taken after 24 months of ibrutinib treatment. This receptor was obtained from a human donor with chronic lymphocytic leukemia. CDR3 protein: CASRGLAAGTDTQYF. In nucleotides, the CDR3 is TGTGCCAGCAGGGGACTAGCTGCGGGCACAGATACGCAGTATTTT.